The clone carrying this T cell receptor (beta chain) came up a few times. What it binds is not known. This sample stems from a study of T cell repertoires in cytomegalovirus infection. Background on the study: CMV epitopes used comprised recently identified HLA-C-restricted ones and well-studied HLA-B-restricted ones. CMV infection plus the matching HLA type was flagged by public TCR beta signatures.

Each CDR3 protein is one row after TCRdb ran MiXCR on the reads. This sample has approximately 910,000 distinct CDR3 sequences, with under 40% found just once. Study observations and caveats: The study identified carriers of CMV plus the relevant HLA from cumulative public TCR beta family frequency. Ex vivo responses were dominated by HLA-C-restricted CMV-specific TCR beta clonotypes.

Trimming took 1 base from V and 3 from J; bases not matched to a gene: 8. The CDR3 is 17 amino acids. Germline CDR1 SGHDT, CDR2 YYEEEE. This TCR derives from a human donor in good health (CMV status not recorded). Some clones in this sample may be carry-over from other donors' samples. The gene calls are TRBV5-6 and TRBJ2-3, with 10 bases matching TRBD2. This sample comprised cultured CD8+ T cells from PBMCs, obtained from culture after CMV antigen stimulation. DNA for the CDR3: TGTGCCAGCAGCTTGCTTAGCGGGGGGCCGAATACAGATACGCAGTATTTT. It encodes CASSLLSGGPNTDTQYF.